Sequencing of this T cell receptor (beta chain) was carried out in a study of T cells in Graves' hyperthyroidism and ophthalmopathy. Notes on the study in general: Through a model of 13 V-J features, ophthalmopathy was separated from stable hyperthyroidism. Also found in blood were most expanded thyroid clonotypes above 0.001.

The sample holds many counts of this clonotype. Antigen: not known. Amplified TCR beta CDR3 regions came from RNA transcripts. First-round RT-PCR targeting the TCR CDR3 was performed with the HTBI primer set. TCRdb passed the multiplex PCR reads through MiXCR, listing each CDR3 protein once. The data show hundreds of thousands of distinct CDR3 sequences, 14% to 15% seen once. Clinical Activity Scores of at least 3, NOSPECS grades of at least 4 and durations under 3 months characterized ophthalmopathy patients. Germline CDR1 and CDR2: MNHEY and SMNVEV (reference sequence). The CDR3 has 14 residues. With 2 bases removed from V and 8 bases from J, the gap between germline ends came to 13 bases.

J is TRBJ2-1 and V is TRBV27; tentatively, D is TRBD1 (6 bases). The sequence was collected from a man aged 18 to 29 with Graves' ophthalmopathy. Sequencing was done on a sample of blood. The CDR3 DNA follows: TGTGCCAGCAGTTTAAGGGCAGGGGTGGATGAGCAGTTCTTC. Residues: CASSLRAGVDEQFF.